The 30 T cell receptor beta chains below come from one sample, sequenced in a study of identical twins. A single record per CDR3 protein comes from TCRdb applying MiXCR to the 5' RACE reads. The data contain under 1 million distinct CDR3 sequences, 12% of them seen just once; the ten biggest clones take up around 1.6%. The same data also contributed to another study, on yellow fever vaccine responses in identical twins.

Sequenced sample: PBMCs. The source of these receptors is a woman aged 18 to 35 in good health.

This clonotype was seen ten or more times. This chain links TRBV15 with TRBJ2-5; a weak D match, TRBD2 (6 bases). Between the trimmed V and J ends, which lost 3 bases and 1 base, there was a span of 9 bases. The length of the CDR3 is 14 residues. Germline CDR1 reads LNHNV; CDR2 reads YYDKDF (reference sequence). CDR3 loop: CATSRLGGQETQYF. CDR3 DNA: TGTGCCACCAGCAGGTTGGGGGGCCAAGAGACCCAGTACTTC. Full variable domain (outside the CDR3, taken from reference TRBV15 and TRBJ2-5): DAMVIQNPRYQVTQFGKPVTLSCSQTLNHNVMYWYQQKSSQAPKLLFHYYDKDFNNEADTPDNFQSRRPNTSFCFLDIRSPGLGDTAMYLCATSRLGGQETQYFGPGTRLLVL.

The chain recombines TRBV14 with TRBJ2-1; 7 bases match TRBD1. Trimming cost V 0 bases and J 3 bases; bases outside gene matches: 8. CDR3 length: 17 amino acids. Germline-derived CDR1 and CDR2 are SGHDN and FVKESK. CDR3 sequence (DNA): TGTGCCAGCAGCCAAGAATGGACAGGATTCAACTACAATGAGCAGTTCTTC. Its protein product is CASSQEWTGFNYNEQFF.

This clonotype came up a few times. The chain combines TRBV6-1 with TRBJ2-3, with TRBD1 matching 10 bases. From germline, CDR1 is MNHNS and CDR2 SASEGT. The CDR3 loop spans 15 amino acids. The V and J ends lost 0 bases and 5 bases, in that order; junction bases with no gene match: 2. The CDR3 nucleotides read TGTGCCAGCAGTGAAGCGGGGACAGGGGTAGATACGCAGTATTTT. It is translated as CASSEAGTGVDTQYF.

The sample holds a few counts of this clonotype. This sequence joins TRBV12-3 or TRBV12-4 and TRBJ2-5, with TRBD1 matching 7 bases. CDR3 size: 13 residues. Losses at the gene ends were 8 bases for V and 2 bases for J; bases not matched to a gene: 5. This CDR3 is CASGTRGQETQYF. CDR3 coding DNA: TGTGCCAGCGGAACCAGGGGGCAAGAGACCCAGTACTTC.

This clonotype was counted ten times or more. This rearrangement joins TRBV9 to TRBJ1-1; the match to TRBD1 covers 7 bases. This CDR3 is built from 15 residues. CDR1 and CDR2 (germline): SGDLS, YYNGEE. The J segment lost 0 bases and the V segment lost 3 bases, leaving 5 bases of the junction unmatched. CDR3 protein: CASSGRTGLNTEAFF. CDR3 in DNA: TGTGCCAGCAGCGGGAGGACAGGCCTGAACACTGAAGCTTTCTTT.

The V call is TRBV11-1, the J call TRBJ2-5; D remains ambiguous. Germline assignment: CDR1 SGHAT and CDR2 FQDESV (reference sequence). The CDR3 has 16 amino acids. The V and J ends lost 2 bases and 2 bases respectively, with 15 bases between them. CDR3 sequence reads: CASSLTAAWGQETQYF. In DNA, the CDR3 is TGTGCCAGCAGCTTAACAGCCGCCTGGGGACAAGAGACCCAGTACTTC.

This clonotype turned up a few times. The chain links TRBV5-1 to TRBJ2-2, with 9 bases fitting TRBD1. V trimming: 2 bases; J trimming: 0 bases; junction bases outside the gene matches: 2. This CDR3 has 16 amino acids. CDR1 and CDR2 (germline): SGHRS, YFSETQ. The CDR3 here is CASSFGDRANTGELFF. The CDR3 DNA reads TGCGCCAGCAGCTTCGGGGACAGGGCGAACACCGGGGAGCTGTTTTTT.

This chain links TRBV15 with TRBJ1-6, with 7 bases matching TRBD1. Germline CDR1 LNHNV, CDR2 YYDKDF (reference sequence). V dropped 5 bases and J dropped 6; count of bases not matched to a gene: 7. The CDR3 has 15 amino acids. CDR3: CATSELQGINSPLHF. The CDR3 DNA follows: TGTGCCACCAGCGAACTACAGGGGATTAATTCACCCCTCCACTTT. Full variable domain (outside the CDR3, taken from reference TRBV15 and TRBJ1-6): DAMVIQNPRYQVTQFGKPVTLSCSQTLNHNVMYWYQQKSSQAPKLLFHYYDKDFNNEADTPDNFQSRRPNTSFCFLDIRSPGLGDTAMYLCATSELQGINSPLHFGNGTRLTVT.

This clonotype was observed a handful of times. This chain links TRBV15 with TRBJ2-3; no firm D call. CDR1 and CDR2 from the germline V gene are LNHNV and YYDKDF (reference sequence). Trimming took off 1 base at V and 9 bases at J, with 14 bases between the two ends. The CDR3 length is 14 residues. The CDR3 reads CATSRGSYAETQYF. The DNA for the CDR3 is TGTGCCACCAGCAGAGGTTCCTATGCGGAAACGCAGTATTTT.

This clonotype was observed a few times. The CDR3 here is CASSFRWKAYNEQFF. As DNA, the CDR3 is TGTGCCAGCAGTTTCAGGTGGAAGGCCTACAATGAGCAGTTCTTC. The chain is built from TRBV12-3 or TRBV12-4 and TRBJ2-1, with D hard to call. This CDR3 is 15 amino acids long. V was pared by 3 bases and J by 2 bases, with 11 bases between.

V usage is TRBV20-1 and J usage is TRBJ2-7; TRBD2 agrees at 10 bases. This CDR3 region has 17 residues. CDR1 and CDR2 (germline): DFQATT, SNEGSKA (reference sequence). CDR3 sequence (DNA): TGCTGCTCCTCTAACCCCTCTAGCGGGAGTGATATCTACGAGCAGTACTTC. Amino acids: CCSSNPSSGSDIYEQYF.

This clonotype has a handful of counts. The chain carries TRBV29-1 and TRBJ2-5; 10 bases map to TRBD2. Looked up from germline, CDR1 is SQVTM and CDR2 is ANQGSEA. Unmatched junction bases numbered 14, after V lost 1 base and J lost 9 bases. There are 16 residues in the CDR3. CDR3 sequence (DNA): TGCAGCGTTGAAGTTCCCGCTAGCGGGGGCGTTGCGGCCCAGTACTTC. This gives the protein CSVEVPASGGVAAQYF.

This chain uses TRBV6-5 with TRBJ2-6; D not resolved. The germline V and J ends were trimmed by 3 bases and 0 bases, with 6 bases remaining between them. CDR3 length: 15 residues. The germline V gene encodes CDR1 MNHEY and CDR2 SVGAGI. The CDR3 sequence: CASSYRYSGANVLTF. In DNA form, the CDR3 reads TGTGCCAGCAGTTATAGGTACTCTGGGGCCAACGTCCTGACTTTC.

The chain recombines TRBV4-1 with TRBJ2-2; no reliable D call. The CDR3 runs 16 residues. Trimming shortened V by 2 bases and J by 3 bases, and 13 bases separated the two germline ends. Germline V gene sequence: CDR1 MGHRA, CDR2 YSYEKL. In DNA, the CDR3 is TGCGCCAGCAGCCAATGGGCTTCTCCTGACACCGGGGAGCTGTTTTTT. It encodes CASSQWASPDTGELFF.

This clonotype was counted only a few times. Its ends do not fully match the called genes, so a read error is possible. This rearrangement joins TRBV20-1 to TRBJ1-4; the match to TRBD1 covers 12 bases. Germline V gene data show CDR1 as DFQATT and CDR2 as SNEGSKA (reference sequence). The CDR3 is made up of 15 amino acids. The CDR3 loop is CSARGTGGTNEKLFF. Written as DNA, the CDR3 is TGCAGTGCCAGAGGGACAGGGGGCACTAATGAAAAACTGTTTTTT.

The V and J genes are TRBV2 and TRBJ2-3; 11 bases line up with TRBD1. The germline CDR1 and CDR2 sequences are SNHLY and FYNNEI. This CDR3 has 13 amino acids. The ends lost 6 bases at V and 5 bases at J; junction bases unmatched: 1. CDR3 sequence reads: CASRGTGGDTQYF. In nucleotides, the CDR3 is TGTGCCAGCAGGGGGACAGGGGGAGATACGCAGTATTTT.

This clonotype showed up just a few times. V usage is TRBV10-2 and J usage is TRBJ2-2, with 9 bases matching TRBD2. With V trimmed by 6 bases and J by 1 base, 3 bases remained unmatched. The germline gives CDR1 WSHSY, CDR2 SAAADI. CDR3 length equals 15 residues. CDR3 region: CASRVLAGNTGELFF. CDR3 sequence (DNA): TGCGCCAGCAGGGTACTAGCGGGGAACACCGGGGAGCTGTTTTTT.

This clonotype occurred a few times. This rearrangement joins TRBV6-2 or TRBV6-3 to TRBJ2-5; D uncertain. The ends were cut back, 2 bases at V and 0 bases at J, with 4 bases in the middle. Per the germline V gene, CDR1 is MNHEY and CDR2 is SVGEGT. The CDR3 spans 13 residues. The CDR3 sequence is CASSYDYQETQYF. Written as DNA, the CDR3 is TGTGCCAGCAGTTACGACTACCAAGAGACCCAGTACTTC.

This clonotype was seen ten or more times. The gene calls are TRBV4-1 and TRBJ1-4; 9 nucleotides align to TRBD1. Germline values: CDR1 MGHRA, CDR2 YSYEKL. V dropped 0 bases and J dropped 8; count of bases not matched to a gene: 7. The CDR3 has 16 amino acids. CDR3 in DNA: TGCGCCAGCAGCCAAGATCGGGGACAGGGATACGAAAAACTGTTTTTT. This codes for CASSQDRGQGYEKLFF.

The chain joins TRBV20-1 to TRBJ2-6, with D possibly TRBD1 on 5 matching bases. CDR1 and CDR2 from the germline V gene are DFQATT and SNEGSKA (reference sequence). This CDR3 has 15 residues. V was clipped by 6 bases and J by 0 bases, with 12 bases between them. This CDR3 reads CSATDSSSGANVLTF. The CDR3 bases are TGCAGTGCCACAGACAGTAGCTCTGGGGCCAACGTCCTGACTTTC.

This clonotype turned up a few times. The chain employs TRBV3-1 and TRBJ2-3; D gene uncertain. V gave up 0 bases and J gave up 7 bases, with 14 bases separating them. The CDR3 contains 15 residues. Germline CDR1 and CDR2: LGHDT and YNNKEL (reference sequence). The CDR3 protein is CASSQEVGLLNTQYF. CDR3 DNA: TGTGCCAGCAGCCAAGAGGTGGGGTTGTTGAATACGCAGTATTTT.

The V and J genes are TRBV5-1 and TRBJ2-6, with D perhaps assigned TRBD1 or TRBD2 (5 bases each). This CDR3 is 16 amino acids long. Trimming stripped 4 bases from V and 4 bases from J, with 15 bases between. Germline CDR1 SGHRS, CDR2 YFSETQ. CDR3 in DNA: TGCGCCAGCAGCCCTCAGGGACCTCTGGGGGCCAACGTCCTGACTTTC. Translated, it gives CASSPQGPLGANVLTF.

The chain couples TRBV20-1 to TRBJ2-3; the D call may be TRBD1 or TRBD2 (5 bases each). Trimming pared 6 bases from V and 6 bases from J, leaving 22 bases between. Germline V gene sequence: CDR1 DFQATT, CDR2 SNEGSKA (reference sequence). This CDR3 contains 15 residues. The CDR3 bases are TGCAGTGCCAGGGACCTACGTCACCCTCAGGATACGCAGTATTTT. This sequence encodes CSARDLRHPQDTQYF.

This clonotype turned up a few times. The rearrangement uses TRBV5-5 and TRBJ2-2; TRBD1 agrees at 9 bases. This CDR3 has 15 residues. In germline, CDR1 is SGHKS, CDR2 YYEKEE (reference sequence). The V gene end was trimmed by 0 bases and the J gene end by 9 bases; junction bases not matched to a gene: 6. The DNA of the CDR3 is TGTGCCAGCAGCTTGGGACAGGGGGGAAACCGGGAGCTGTTTTTT. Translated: CASSLGQGGNRELFF.

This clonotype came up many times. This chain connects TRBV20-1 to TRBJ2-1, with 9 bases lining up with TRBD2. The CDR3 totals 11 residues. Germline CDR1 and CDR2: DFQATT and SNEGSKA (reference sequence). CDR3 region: CSLAGNNEQFF. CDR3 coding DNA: TGCAGCCTAGCGGGGAACAATGAGCAGTTCTTC.

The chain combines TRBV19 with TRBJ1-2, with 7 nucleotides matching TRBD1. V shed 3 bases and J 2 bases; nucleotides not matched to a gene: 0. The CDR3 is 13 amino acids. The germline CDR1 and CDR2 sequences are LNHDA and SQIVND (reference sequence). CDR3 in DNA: TGTGCCAGTAGTATGGGACAGAACTATGGCTACACCTTC. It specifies CASSMGQNYGYTF.

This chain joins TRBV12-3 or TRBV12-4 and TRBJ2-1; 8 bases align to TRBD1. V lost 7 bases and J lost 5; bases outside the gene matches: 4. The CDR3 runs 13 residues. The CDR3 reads CASTRDRNNEQFF. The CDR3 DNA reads TGTGCCAGCACCAGGGACAGGAACAATGAGCAGTTCTTC.

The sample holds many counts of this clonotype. The CDR3 sequence: CASSPTTGGFYEQYF. CDR3 DNA sequence: TGTGCCAGCAGTCCCACGACAGGGGGCTTTTACGAGCAGTACTTC. The chain combines TRBV12-3 or TRBV12-4 with TRBJ2-7, with TRBD1 identical over 10 bases. V shed 5 bases, J shed 4 bases, and the junction held 8 bases outside the gene matches. The CDR3 length is 15 residues.

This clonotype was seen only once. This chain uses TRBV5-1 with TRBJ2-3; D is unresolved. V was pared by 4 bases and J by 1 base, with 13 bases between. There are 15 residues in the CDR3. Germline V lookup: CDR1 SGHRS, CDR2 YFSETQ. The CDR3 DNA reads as TGCGCCAGCAGCAGGAGCCTTACCGGCACAGATACGCAGTATTTT. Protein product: CASSRSLTGTDTQYF.

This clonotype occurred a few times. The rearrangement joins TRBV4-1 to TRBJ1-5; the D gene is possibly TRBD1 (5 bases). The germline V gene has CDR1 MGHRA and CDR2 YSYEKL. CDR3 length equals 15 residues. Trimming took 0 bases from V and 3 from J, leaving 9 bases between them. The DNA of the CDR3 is TGCGCCAGCAGCCAAGATCAGGGCTACAATCAGCCCCAGCATTTT. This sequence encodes CASSQDQGYNQPQHF.